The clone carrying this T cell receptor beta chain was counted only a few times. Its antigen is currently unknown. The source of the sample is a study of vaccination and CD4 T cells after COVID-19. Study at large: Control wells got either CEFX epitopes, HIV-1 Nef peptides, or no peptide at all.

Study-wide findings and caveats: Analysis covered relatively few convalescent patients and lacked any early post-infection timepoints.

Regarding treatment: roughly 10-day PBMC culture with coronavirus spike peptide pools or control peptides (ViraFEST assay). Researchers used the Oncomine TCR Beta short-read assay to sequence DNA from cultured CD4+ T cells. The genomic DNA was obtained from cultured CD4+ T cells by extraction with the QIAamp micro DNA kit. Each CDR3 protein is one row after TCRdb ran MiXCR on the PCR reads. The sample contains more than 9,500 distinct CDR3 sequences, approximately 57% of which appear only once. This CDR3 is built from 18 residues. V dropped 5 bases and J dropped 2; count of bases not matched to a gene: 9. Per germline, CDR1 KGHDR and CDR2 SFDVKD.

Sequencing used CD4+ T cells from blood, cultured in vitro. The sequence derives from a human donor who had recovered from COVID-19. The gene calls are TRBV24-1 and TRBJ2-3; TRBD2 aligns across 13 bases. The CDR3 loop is CATSGKLAGGRVTDTQYF. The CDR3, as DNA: TGTGCCACCAGTGGAAAACTAGCGGGAGGGCGGGTCACAGATACGCAGTATTTT.